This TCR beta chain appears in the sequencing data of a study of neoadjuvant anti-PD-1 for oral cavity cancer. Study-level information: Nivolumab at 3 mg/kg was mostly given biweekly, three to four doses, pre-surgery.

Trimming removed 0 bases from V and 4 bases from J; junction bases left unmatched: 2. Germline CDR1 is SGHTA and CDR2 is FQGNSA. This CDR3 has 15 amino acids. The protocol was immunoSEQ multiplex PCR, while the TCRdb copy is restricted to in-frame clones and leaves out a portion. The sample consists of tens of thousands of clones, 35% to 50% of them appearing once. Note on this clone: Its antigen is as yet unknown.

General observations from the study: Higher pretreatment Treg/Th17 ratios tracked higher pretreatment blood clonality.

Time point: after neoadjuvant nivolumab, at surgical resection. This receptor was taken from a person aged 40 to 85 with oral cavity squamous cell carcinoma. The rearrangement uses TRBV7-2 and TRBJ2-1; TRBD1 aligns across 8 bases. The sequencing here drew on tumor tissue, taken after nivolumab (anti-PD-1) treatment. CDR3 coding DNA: TGTGCCAGCAGCTTAGCCCAGGGGGCATACAATGAGCAGTTCTTC. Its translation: CASSLAQGAYNEQFF.